A selection of T cell receptor beta chains follows, all from one sample in a study of CD8 T cells in Susac syndrome. MiXCR was run by TCRdb on the immunoSEQ multiplex PCR reads, yielding one entry per CDR3 protein. This sample has roughly 200,000 distinct CDR3 sequences, with roughly 96% found just once. Source material: CD4+ T cells from PBMCs. Source of these receptors: a human donor in good health. CDR3s leave out the opening cysteine and the closing phenylalanine or tryptophan.

TRBV19 | ASRIGVFSAEDTDTQY
TRBV23-1 | ASSQLGGTGGNEQF
TRBV3-1 | ASSQWGYEQY
TRBV7-6 | ASSLGLTGYNEQF
TRBV6-6 | ASSYDRADSEAF
TRBV7-2 | ASSSGPSSYNEQF
TRBV5-1 | ASSAWTSGRRDEQF
TRBV24-1 | ATSRDAETQY
TRBV6-6 | ASSTGGPETQY
TRBV30 | AWSVPSGLAFVIQY
TRBV20-1 | SARVWDTQY
TRBV12-3/TRBV12-4 | ATTRGPYNSPLH
TRBV30 | AWSVLRDAQPQH
TRBV4-3 | ASSQADTQFYGYT
TRBV20-1 | SALEPLVMSSYNEQF
TRBV29-1 | SGSSADSYNEQF
TRBV20-1 | SARGGGFSSSGETQY
TRBV18 | ASSPDGTAPLH
TRBV12-3/TRBV12-4 | ASTVGRQNTEAF
TRBV4-1 | ASSQDRSRGDGYNEQF
TRBV7-9 | ASSFVPTGELF
TRBV2 | ASSEGPPLDEKLF
TRBV19 | ASSIGRQNYGYT
TRBV7-2 | ASSLERGETQY
TRBV18 | ASSSSGSYGYT
TRBV29-1 | SVGGGESADTQY
TRBV3-1 | ASSQLAGITDTQY
TRBV5-8 | ASSLAGRQETQY
TRBV6-2/TRBV6-3 | ASSYGAGIASRDTQY
TRBV6-5 | ASRDGVDTQY
TRBV29-1 | SVGQANTGELF
TRBV18 | ASSPLQGRGQPQH
TRBV29-1 | SVLTGRNSPLH
TRBV19 | ASRPPGLADNEQF
TRBV12-3/TRBV12-4 | ASSPGTGGPGTQY
TRBV30 | AWARGRTEAF
TRBV29-1 | SVDPRGDTQY
TRBV12-3/TRBV12-4 | ASSLGDRGTEAF
TRBV30 | AWSVRLGPPPDTIY
TRBV12-3/TRBV12-4 | ASRSLASDTQY
TRBV3-1 | ASSATPQGEQF
TRBV6-4 | ASTAYPTSVNEQF
TRBV29-1 | SVVWGLGSTDTQY
TRBV18 | ASSEGEYNEQF
TRBV5-6 | ASSLGVQYLTDTQY
TRBV20-1 | SARNPAADGKYNEQF
TRBV20-1 | SARTQGYEQY
TRBV29-1 | SVHLGDYGYT
TRBV20-1 | SAQQGGVADTQY
TRBV23-1 | ASSQSRHRVLSGNTIY